These 19 T cell receptor beta chains came from one sample sequenced in a study of patients and donors after allogeneic stem cell transplantation (dated by TCRdb to 2020 to 2021). Libraries came from RT-PCR. Reads for this sample came from a NextSeq 550. TCRdb reworked the public reads: Q25 trimming with fastp, MiXCR clone assembly, productive beta chains retained. Each CDR3 protein gets just one entry, which takes the most common genes and DNA from the rows behind it. The table for this sample lists roughly 26,000 distinct CDR3 sequences; 7.5% to 9% of them were counted only once. The ten largest clones capture 45% to 60% of the sample. The sequencing sample was made of blood, either unsorted or a sorted T cell fraction (not recorded which). The source of these receptors is a human donor who was either an allogeneic HSCT recipient or a stem cell or donor lymphocyte infusion donor (not recorded which). It is not recorded whose cells these are; they may come from a transplant donor.

This chain uses TRBV7-9 with TRBJ2-7, with 9 bases matching TRBD2. Germline CDR1 and CDR2: SEHNR and FQNEAQ (reference sequence). The CDR3 totals 16 residues. V shed 5 bases and J 3 bases; nucleotides not matched to a gene: 11. The CDR3 DNA sequence: TGTGCCAGCAGCCCGCGTGGGTTTAGCGGGAGCTACGAGCAGTACTTC. Translated: CASSPRGFSGSYEQYF.

CDR3 loop: CASSPWVTQPQHF. The CDR3 DNA reads as TGTGCCAGCAGCCCGTGGGTTACTCAGCCCCAGCATTTT. V usage is TRBV6-1 and J usage is TRBJ1-5, with D unclear. CDR3 length: 13 amino acids. Germline loops: CDR1 MNHNS, CDR2 SASEGT. V lost 6 bases and J lost 6, with 12 bases in between.

There are many counts of this clonotype. The chain is built from TRBV20-1 and TRBJ2-7; tentative D call: TRBD2 (6 bases). This CDR3 region has 14 residues. V was cut by 3 bases and J by 3 bases, with 15 bases left in between. Per the germline V gene, CDR1 is DFQATT and CDR2 is SNEGSKA (reference sequence). The DNA of the CDR3 is TGCAGTGCTAGCATCAGGACTACCCGCTACGAGCAGTACTTC. Residues: CSASIRTTRYEQYF.

This clonotype appeared many times. This rearrangement joins TRBV5-5 to TRBJ2-3, with D perhaps TRBD2 (5 bases). This CDR3 is built from 12 residues. Germline-derived CDR1 and CDR2 are SGHKS and YYEKEE (reference sequence). Trimming removed 5 bases from V and 3 bases from J, with 7 bases in between. The CDR3 DNA follows: TGTGCCAGCAGTAGCGAGACAGATACGCAGTATTTT. Translated: CASSSETDTQYF.

This clonotype was recorded a few times. The V and J genes are TRBV2 and TRBJ2-7; D not certain. V lost 2 bases to trimming and J lost 2 bases, with 4 bases between them. CDR3 length: 12 residues. In germline, CDR1 is SNHLY, CDR2 FYNNEI. This CDR3 is CASSERAYEQYF. The CDR3 nucleotides are TGTGCCAGCAGTGAACGGGCCTACGAGCAGTACTTC.

The rearrangement uses TRBV7-9 and TRBJ2-6; no firm D call. The germline CDR1 and CDR2 sequences are SEHNR and FQNEAQ (reference sequence). Trimming removed 7 bases at V and 2 bases at J, with 6 bases between. The CDR3 has 13 residues. The CDR3: CASMPTGANVLTF. DNA of the CDR3: TGTGCCAGCATGCCAACTGGGGCCAACGTCCTGACTTTC. Filled out from reference TRBV7-9 and TRBJ2-6, the complete variable domain reads DTGVSQNPRHKITKRGQNVTFRCDPISEHNRLYWYRQTLGQGPEFLTYFQNEAQLEKSRLLSDRFSAERPKGSFSTLEIQRTEQGDSAMYLCASMPTGANVLTFGAGSRLTVL.

This clonotype was recorded many times. The chain is built from TRBV4-2 and TRBJ2-3, with D perhaps assigned TRBD1 or TRBD2 (5 bases each). CDR3 length: 15 amino acids. V was pared by 2 bases and J by 1 base, with 10 bases between. CDR1 LGHNA and CDR2 YNFKEQ come from the germline V gene. CDR3 in amino acids: CASSQPGTGTDTQYF. The CDR3 nucleotides read TGTGCCAGCAGCCAACCCGGGACGGGCACAGATACGCAGTATTTT.

This clonotype has a count of ten or more. V usage is TRBV7-8 and J usage is TRBJ2-5, with a possible D match to TRBD2 (7 bases). The CDR3 sequence is 14 residues long. The germline V and J ends were trimmed by 3 bases and 5 bases, with 13 bases remaining between them. Germline CDR1 and CDR2: SGHVS and FQNEAQ. The CDR3 is CASSFGGAGETQYF. The CDR3 DNA is TGTGCCAGCAGCTTTGGGGGGGCCGGCGAGACCCAGTACTTC.

This clonotype appeared many times. The gene calls are TRBV12-3 or TRBV12-4 and TRBJ1-4; 7 bases fit TRBD1. The trim removed 1 base at V and 8 bases at J, leaving 7 bases unmatched. The length of the CDR3 is 15 residues. CDR3 residues: CASSLDGTGDEKLFF. The CDR3, as DNA: TGTGCCAGCAGTTTAGATGGTACAGGGGACGAAAAACTGTTTTTT.

This rearrangement joins TRBV7-2 to TRBJ2-1; D is uncertain. Germline V gene data show CDR1 as SGHTA and CDR2 as FQGNSA. Trimming left V 5 bases short and J 12 bases short, with 23 bases between. The CDR3 loop spans 15 amino acids. The CDR3 coding sequence is TGTGCCAGCAGCCCCTCCGCGACTGCCATCGTCGGGCAGTTCTTC. Its protein is CASSPSATAIVGQFF.

This clonotype rates as medium-sized (0.01 to 0.1%). The chain combines TRBV7-9 with TRBJ2-7; TRBD2 matches 7 bases. V trimming: 4 bases; J trimming: 7 bases; junction bases outside the gene matches: 10. The CDR3 has 14 amino acids. Germline CDR1 is SEHNR and CDR2 is FQNEAQ (reference sequence). The CDR3 reads CASSWRAGVGEQYF. In DNA form, the CDR3 reads TGTGCCAGCAGCTGGAGGGCGGGAGTGGGTGAGCAGTACTTC.

About this clonotype itself: The limits of the CDR3 on the DNA are not certain, so only TCRdb's listed CDR3 is given. V usage is TRBV19 and J usage is TRBJ1-4; TRBD1 was called by the table and not checked on the DNA. Germline lookup yields CDR1 LNHDA and CDR2 SQIVND (reference sequence). The CDR3 comprises 16 residues, both ends counted. CDR3 amino acids: CASTPSTGPIMKNCFF.

This clonotype was recorded a few times. This rearrangement joins TRBV12-5 to TRBJ1-5; 11 bases fit TRBD1. V dropped 5 bases and J dropped 6; count of bases not matched to a gene: 6. From germline, CDR1 is LGHNT and CDR2 FRNRAP. CDR3 length equals 15 residues. The CDR3: CASGPGTGGGQPQHF. CDR3 DNA: TGTGCTAGTGGTCCCGGGACAGGGGGAGGTCAGCCCCAGCATTTT.

The table lists this clonotype with a few counts. The J gene is TRBJ2-7, the V gene TRBV21-1; no DNA check was done on the table's D call, TRBD1. TRBV21-1 is a pseudogene locus. The CDR3 is 14 residues long. The chain's CDR3 is CASSRRTKTGEQYF. Written as DNA, the CDR3 is TGTGCCAGCAGCAGAAGGACAAAAACGGGGGAGCAGTACTTC.

The rearrangement links TRBV9 to TRBJ2-3; TRBD2 might be the D (5 bases). The CDR3 has 15 amino acids. The V end lost 1 base, the J end lost 4 bases, and 13 bases lay between the germline ends. Per the germline V gene, CDR1 is SGDLS and CDR2 is YYNGEE. CDR3 sequence reads: CASSVSGTSADTQYF. CDR3 sequence (DNA): TGTGCCAGCAGCGTAAGCGGTACCTCCGCAGATACGCAGTATTTT. Variable domain in full (rest from reference TRBV9 and TRBJ2-3): DSGVTQTPKHLITATGQRVTLRCSPRSGDLSVYWYQQSLDQGLQFLIQYYNGEERAKGNILERFSAQQFPDLHSELNLSSLELGDSALYFCASSVSGTSADTQYFGPGTRLTVL.

With respect to this clonotype: A single base separates this from a much larger clone, so it may be a read error. This CDR3 fails to terminate in the conserved phenylalanine or tryptophan, so it likely reflects a read error. The rearrangement uses TRBV19 and TRBJ1-4, with D unclear. CDR1 is LNHDA and CDR2 is SQIVND in the germline V gene (reference sequence). V lost 4 bases, J lost 7 bases, and 7 bases lay in between. The CDR3 is made up of 12 amino acids. The CDR3 region has the DNA TGTGCCAGTAGTAGAGGGCCTGAAAAACTGTTTTAT. Translation: CASSRGPEKLFY.

V is TRBV18 and J is TRBJ2-1; TRBD2 matches at 10 bases. The CDR3 runs 15 residues. The ends lost 1 base at V and 7 bases at J; junction bases unmatched: 4. Germline CDR1 and CDR2: KGHSH and LQKENI. CDR3 coding DNA: TGTGCCAGCTCACCACGAAGCGGGAGGGGGAATGAGCAGTTCTTC. It translates to CASSPRSGRGNEQFF.

In this sample, this clonotype turned up many times. J is TRBJ2-3 and V is TRBV24-1; D not resolved. Germline V gene data show CDR1 as KGHDR and CDR2 as SFDVKD. This CDR3 has 13 residues. The V and J ends lost 2 bases and 5 bases respectively, with 7 bases between them. The CDR3 DNA is TGTGCCACCAGTGATTCATACGGAGATACGCAGTATTTT. This translates into CATSDSYGDTQYF.

This clonotype was seen ten or more times. The chain uses TRBV14 and TRBJ2-7, with TRBD2 as a possible D gene (5 bases). CDR3 length: 13 amino acids. The germline V and J ends were trimmed by 4 bases and 6 bases, with 13 bases remaining between them. CDR1 SGHDN and CDR2 FVKESK come from the germline V gene. CDR3 DNA: TGTGCCAGCAGCCCCTCGAGGACTCGCGAGCAGTACTTC. It codes for CASSPSRTREQYF.